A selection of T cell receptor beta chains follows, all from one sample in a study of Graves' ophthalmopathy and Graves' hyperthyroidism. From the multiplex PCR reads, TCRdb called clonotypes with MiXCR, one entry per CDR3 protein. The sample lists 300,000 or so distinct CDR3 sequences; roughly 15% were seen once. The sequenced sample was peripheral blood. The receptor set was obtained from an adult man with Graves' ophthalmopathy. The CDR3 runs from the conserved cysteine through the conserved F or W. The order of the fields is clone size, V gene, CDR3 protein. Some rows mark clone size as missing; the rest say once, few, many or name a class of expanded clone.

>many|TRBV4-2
CASSRGDNSGNTIYF
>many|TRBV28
CASSTGAHPYYGYTF
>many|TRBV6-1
CASSHGQVNSPLHF
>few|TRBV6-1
CASSPGQAWGYGYTF
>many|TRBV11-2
CASSTGTGQETQYF
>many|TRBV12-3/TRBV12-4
CASSLEGGEETQYF
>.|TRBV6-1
CASRAVGVTEAFF
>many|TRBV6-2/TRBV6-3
CASSIHAGELFF
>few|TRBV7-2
CASSLMQGNQPQHF
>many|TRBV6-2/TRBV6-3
CASRHRDTETYEQYF
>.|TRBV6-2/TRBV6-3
CASSYSSGRSHF
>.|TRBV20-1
CSARSSSGDSPLHF
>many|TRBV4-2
CASSPYGTTTGANVLTF
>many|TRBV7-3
CASRQRRLAAPYEQYF
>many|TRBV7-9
CASSLSRGPEAFF
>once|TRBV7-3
CAGSSGSAPQETQYF
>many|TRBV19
CASSTMGTPNTGELFF
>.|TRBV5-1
CASSQDGNTGELFF
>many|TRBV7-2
CASSFQGSMNTEAFF
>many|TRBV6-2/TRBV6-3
CASSRGTGSPQYF
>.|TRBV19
CASSTSDAGYGYTF
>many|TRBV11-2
CASSPEARPAKNIQYF
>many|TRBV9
CASSVVQTNSNQPQHF
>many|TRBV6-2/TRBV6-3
CASSRDRHDTEAFF
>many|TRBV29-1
CSVGDRVGDEQYF
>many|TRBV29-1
CSVGDRNQPQHF
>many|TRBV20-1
CSARETANTEAFF
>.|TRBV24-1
CATSDSTYGYTF
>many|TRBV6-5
CASRQGQSNQPQHF
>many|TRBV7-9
CASSHGQVRPHEQYF
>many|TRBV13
CASSPGLAGTYEQYF
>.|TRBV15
CATSSSVWALFGYTF
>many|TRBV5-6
CASSLSFQGWKETQYF
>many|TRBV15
CATSSGQGGSYEQYF
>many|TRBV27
CASSLGMGYRQPQHF
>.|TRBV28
CASSSFTVAHYEQYF
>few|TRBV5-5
CASSLYPGDQPQHF
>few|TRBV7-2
CASSLGPASGELFF
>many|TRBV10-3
CAISAGQTNYGYTF
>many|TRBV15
CATSKGQLRDTGELFF
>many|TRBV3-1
CASSPATYGRDQPQHF
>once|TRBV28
CASREGQGTQPQHF
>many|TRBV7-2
CASSSTGEAFF
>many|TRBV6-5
CATRDRVSSTYEQYF
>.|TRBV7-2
CASSSLAGGYEQYF
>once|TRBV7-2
CASSLKRLAGEQYF
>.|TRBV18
CASSPPSLQGRSNYGYTF
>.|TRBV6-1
CASSDVGRPGNF
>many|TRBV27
CASSPRDRGDERYF
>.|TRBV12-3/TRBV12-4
CASSPDALYGYIF
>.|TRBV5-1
CASDFGTHEKEGYTF
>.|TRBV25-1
CASSESWGQETQYF
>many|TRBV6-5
CASSMIDRLDTGELFF
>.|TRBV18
CASSSTGASGAFF
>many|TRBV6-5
CASGAGTGAGEQYF
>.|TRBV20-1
CSATNGYEQYF
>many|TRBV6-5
CASSYGELQETQYF
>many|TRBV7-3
CASSPTRGGPGEQYF